This TCR beta chain was profiled in a study of blood T cell repertoires in COVID-19 (dated by TCRdb to about 2020). For context, the study as a whole: Samples covering the acute and convalescent phases of COVID-19 were provided by collaborators in the United States, Italy and Spain. The sample metadata nearly always contained a de-identified subject ID, COVID-19 status, age in years and sex. The repertoires were made available in a free public database intended to serve as a resource for research on the immune response to SARS-CoV-2. Deeply sampled blood TCRbeta repertoires from subjects exposed to, actively infected with, or recovered from COVID-19 were included in the dataset. The material from the prospective study consisted of cDNA or gDNA derived from T cells, B-cell-depleted T cells, or PBMCs. HLA class I and class II types, where available, came from metadata supplied by the sample provider rather than from assay-based typing. The samples were drawn from the first 160 participants of the ongoing ImmuneRACE study and from about 1,200 subjects provided by 6 global collaborators. The full study reports these points: The amount of clinical and demographic metadata varied by source and participant and was provided uncurated.

Each collaborating institution followed its own protocols to collect whole blood in K2EDTA tubes. Collaborator samples were shipped for TCRbeta analysis as frozen whole blood, isolated PBMCs, or DNA extracted from either sample type. The immunoSEQ Assay, a bias-controlled multiplex PCR, was used to amplify TCRbeta CDR3 regions from genomic DNA. The paper's data handling went like this. Within the assay, amplification of reference gene primers was used to estimate how many nucleated cells each sample contained. To quantify the absolute abundance of each unique TCRbeta CDR3 rearrangement, sequence reads were collapsed and filtered. For each sample, productive Simpson clonality was calculated as the square root of Simpson's diversity index over productive rearrangements. TCRdb's version of the immuneACCESS table is confined to in-frame rearrangements and falls short of the full clone set. An unresolved V gene accounts for under half of the shortfall where checked; the remainder is of unknown origin. For V, J and clone size, that table is used; D and trimming come from the DNA. The sample table shows about 270,000 clones, and around 81% are seen once. The top ten clones comprise around 4% of the sample.

With regard to this clone: This receptor's antigen is unknown. No clone much larger than this one lies a single base away; base qualities are absent.

The V and J ends are trimmed by 4 bases and 0 bases, leaving 14 bases between them. The CDR3 measures 15 amino acids from cysteine to phenylalanine. Only the CDR3 DNA is retained, 45 bases long and in frame from the first base. From a lookup of the germline V gene, CDR1 and CDR2 are SGHRS and YFSETQ. Sequencing input: peripheral blood. The sequence links TRBV5-1 to TRBJ2-7; possibly the D gene is TRBD2, per 5 matching bases. This clonotype was sampled from a woman aged 45-59 years with active or convalescent COVID-19. The DNA reads as follows: TGCGCCAGCAGCCTAATTGGCGGGCCCTCCTACGAGCAGTACTTC. Translation gives CASSLIGGPSYEQYF.